The 12 T cell receptor beta chains below come from one sample, sequenced in a study of cytomegalovirus exposure and HLA in healthy donors. Both 60 Vbeta primers and 13 Jbeta primers went into the PCR. Repertoires were generated with immunoSEQ multiplex PCR, while TCRdb's copy carries only in-frame clones and drops some. This repertoire shows approximately 90,000 clones, roughly three quarters found once; its top ten account for 3.5% to 4.5%. Sequencing was carried out using PBMCs. These TCRs come from a man aged 25 to 45 in good health and CMV-seronegative.

The chain couples TRBV7-9 to TRBJ1-2; D uncertain. The germline V and J ends were trimmed by 3 bases and 8 bases, with 10 bases remaining between them. The CDR3 loop spans 12 amino acids. Germline CDR1 is SEHNR and CDR2 is FQNEAQ (reference sequence). The CDR3 here is CASSFESRGYTF. The CDR3 coding sequence is TGTGCCAGCAGCTTTGAGAGTCGCGGCTACACCTTC.

This chain uses TRBV10-3 with TRBJ1-1, with D possibly matching TRBD1 (6 bases). The CDR3 extends over 14 amino acids. V shed 8 bases and J shed 1 base, with 14 bases lying between them. The germline CDR1 and CDR2 sequences are ENHRY and SYGVKD. CDR3 sequence (DNA): TGTGCCATCTGGCAGGGGTCAGGGAACACTGAAGCTTTCTTT. Translation: CAIWQGSGNTEAFF.

The chain joins TRBV28 to TRBJ2-5; 10 bases map to TRBD2. With 8 bases clipped from V and 8 bases from J, the junction kept 8 bases outside the gene matches. Germline CDR1 and CDR2: MDHEN and SYDVKM. CDR3 size: 13 residues. This chain's CDR3 is CASLLAGMRTQYF. The CDR3 nucleotides read TGTGCCAGCCTACTAGCGGGGATGAGAACCCAGTACTTC. Looking up the rest from reference TRBV28 and TRBJ2-5 gives the full variable domain: DVKVTQSSRYLVKRTGEKVFLECVQDMDHENMFWYRQDPGLGLRLIYFSYDVKMKEKGDIPEGYSVSREKKERFSLILESASTNQTSMYLCASLLAGMRTQYFGPGTRLLVL.

The rearrangement uses TRBV9 and TRBJ1-2; D is unresolved. The V end was cut by 0 bases, the J end by 0 bases, with 9 bases between. From germline, CDR1 is SGDLS and CDR2 YYNGEE. CDR3 length: 15 amino acids. This chain's CDR3 is CASSVGWASNYGYTF. As DNA, the CDR3 is TGTGCCAGCAGCGTAGGCTGGGCTTCTAACTATGGCTACACCTTC.

This chain joins TRBV4-2 and TRBJ2-1; 8 bases match TRBD1. Germline V gene data show CDR1 as LGHNA and CDR2 as YNFKEQ. With V trimmed by 4 bases and J by 1 base, 0 bases remained unmatched. This CDR3 has 14 residues. CDR3 coding DNA: TGTGCCAGCAGCCGGACAGGGTCCTACAATGAGCAGTTCTTC. As protein: CASSRTGSYNEQFF.

The J gene is TRBJ1-2, the V gene TRBV7-9; 7 bases line up with TRBD1. CDR3 length equals 13 residues. CDR1 SEHNR and CDR2 FQNEAQ come from the germline V gene (reference sequence). V lost 2 bases to trimming and J lost 6 bases; unmatched junction nucleotides: 3. CDR3 protein: CASSLIQGNGYTF. The CDR3 DNA is TGTGCCAGCAGCTTAATACAGGGGAATGGCTACACCTTC.

The chain is built from TRBV5-6 and TRBJ2-7; weak D call: TRBD2 (6 bases). The CDR3 totals 16 residues. V was pared by 3 bases and J by 0 bases, with 16 bases between. Germline loops: CDR1 SGHDT, CDR2 YYEEEE. For the CDR3, the DNA is TGTGCCAGCAGCTCGGGACTTCTAGCCTACTCCTACGAGCAGTACTTC. Translating gives CASSSGLLAYSYEQYF. Full variable domain (missing parts from reference TRBV5-6 and TRBJ2-7): DAGVTQSPTHLIKTRGQQVTLRCSPKSGHDTVSWYQQALGQGPQFIFQYYEEEERQRGNFPDRFSGHQFPNYSSELNVNALLLGDSALYLCASSSGLLAYSYEQYFGPGTRLTVT.

The gene calls are TRBV6-1 and TRBJ2-5, with TRBD1 identical over 12 bases. The CDR3 is 15 residues long. Germline V gene sequence: CDR1 MNHNS, CDR2 SASEGT. V gave up 7 bases and J gave up 4 bases; unmatched junction bases: 7. CDR3 sequence: CASTRGQGAVETQYF. CDR3 sequence (DNA): TGTGCCAGCACCCGGGGACAGGGGGCGGTAGAGACCCAGTACTTC.

The J gene is TRBJ1-2, the V gene TRBV7-9, with TRBD1 matching over 7 bases. CDR1 is SEHNR, CDR2 FQNEAQ, per germline (reference sequence). The CDR3 length is 14 residues. V was clipped by 2 bases and J by 4 bases; unmatched bases: 4. The CDR3 spells CASSLNRDSYGYTF. CDR3 in DNA: TGTGCCAGCAGCTTAAACCGGGACAGCTATGGCTACACCTTC.

Comments on this clone: This specimen includes other DNA sequences encoding the same CDR3. The rearrangement links TRBV10-3 to TRBJ2-6; the match to TRBD1 covers 7 bases. The CDR3 length is 15 residues. CDR1 and CDR2 from the germline V gene are ENHRY and SYGVKD. V was clipped by 3 bases and J by 1 base; unmatched bases: 0. CDR3: CAISDRGSGANVLTF. DNA of the CDR3: TGTGCCATCAGTGACAGGGGGTCTGGGGCCAACGTCCTGACTTTC.

V is TRBV4-1 and J is TRBJ2-2; D may be TRBD2 (6 bases). V was trimmed by 1 base and J by 5 bases, leaving 17 bases between them. Germline V gives CDR1 MGHRA, CDR2 YSYEKL. The CDR3 contains 17 residues. The CDR3 nucleotides read TGCGCCAGCAGCCAAGGGGGTAGCGGACGGCTAACCGGGGAGCTGTTTTTT. Translation: CASSQGGSGRLTGELFF.

J is TRBJ2-3 and V is TRBV5-4; 7 positions match TRBD1. This CDR3 contains 15 residues. Germline loops: CDR1 SGHNT, CDR2 YYREEE (reference sequence). V lost 4 bases, J lost 2 bases, and 7 bases stayed unmatched. CDR3 in amino acids: CASSLTGQPTDTQYF. CDR3 nucleotides: TGTGCCAGCAGCCTCACGGGACAGCCCACAGATACGCAGTATTTT.